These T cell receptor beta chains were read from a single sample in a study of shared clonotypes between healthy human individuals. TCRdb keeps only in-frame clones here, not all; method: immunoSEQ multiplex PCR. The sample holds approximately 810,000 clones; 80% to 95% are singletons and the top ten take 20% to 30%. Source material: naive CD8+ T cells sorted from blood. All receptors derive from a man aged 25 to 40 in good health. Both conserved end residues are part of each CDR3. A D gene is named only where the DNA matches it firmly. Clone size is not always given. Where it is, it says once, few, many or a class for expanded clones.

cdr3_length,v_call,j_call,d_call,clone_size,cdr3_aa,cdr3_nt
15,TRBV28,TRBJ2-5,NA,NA,CASSPDPTGLETQYF,TGTGCCAGCAGTCCCGATCCAACAGGGCTGGAGACCCAGTACTTC
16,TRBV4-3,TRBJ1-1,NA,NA,CASSQDRRGMNTEAFF,TGCGCCAGCAGCCAAGATCGCCGAGGGATGAACACTGAAGCTTTCTTT
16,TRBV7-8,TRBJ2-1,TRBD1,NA,CASSYRGQGLDNEQFF,TGTGCCAGCAGCTATAGGGGACAGGGGCTTGACAATGAGCAGTTCTTC
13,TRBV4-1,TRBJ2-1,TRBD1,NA,CASSQELRQGQFF,TGCGCCAGCAGCCAAGAATTGAGACAGGGGCAGTTCTTC
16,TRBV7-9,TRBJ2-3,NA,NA,CASSLSFGGSTDTQYF,TGTGCCAGCAGCTTATCCTTCGGGGGAAGCACAGATACGCAGTATTTT
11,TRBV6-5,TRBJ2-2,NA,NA,CASGGSGELFF,TGTGCCAGCGGAGGATCCGGGGAGCTGTTTTTT
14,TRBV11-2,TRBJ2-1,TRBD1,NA,CASSSGTGGNEQFF,TGTGCCAGCAGCTCGGGGACAGGGGGCAATGAGCAGTTCTTC
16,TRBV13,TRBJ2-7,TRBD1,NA,CASSLGTGTGFYEQYF,TGTGCCAGCAGCTTAGGAACCGGGACAGGGTTCTACGAGCAGTACTTC
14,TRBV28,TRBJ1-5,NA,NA,CASSGHYSNQPQHF,TGTGCCAGCTCGGGACATTATAGCAATCAGCCCCAGCATTTT
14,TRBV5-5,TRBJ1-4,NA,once,CASSLGPKNEKLFF,TGTGCCAGCAGCTTGGGGCCCAAGAATGAAAAACTGTTTTTT
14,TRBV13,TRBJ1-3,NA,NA,CASSLATYGNTIYF,TGTGCCAGCAGCCTCGCGACGTATGGAAACACCATATATTTT
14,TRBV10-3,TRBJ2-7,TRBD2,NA,CAISEQRESYEQYF,TGTGCCATCAGTGAACAGCGGGAGTCGTACGAGCAGTACTTC
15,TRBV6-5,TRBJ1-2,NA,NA,CASRPNNWRNYGYTF,TGTGCCAGCAGACCCAACAATTGGAGGAACTATGGCTACACCTTC
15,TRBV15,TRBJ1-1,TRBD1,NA,CATSSQFTGESEAFF,TGTGCCACCAGCAGTCAGTTTACAGGGGAGAGTGAAGCTTTCTTT
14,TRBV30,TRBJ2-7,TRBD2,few,CAWSWAGGPYEQYF,TGTGCCTGGAGTTGGGCGGGAGGGCCCTACGAGCAGTACTTC
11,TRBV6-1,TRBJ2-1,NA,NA,CASSTPNEQFF,TGTGCCAGCAGCACCCCTAATGAGCAGTTCTTC
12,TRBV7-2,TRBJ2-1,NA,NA,CASSLWIDEQFF,TGTGCCAGCAGCTTATGGATCGATGAGCAGTTCTTC
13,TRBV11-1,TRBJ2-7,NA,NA,CASSFLGFHEQYF,TGTGCCAGCAGCTTTTTAGGGTTCCACGAGCAGTACTTC
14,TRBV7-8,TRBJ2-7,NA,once,CASSLGLANYEQYF,TGTGCCAGCAGCTTAGGGTTAGCCAACTACGAGCAGTACTTC
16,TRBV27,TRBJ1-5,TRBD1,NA,CASSLYPGTGNQPQHF,TGTGCCAGCAGTTTATACCCCGGGACAGGGAATCAGCCCCAGCATTTT
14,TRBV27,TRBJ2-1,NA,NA,CASSFQLEYNEQFF,TGTGCCAGCAGTTTCCAGCTAGAGTACAATGAGCAGTTCTTC
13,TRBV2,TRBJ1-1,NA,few,CASTAKEIGEAFF,TGTGCCAGCACCGCTAAGGAAATTGGTGAAGCTTTCTTT
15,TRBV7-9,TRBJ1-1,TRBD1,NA,CASSFSTGVNTEAFF,TGTGCCAGCAGCTTTTCTACAGGGGTGAACACTGAAGCTTTCTTT
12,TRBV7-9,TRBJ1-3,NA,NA,CASSFDGNTIYF,TGTGCCAGCAGCTTCGATGGAAACACCATATATTTT
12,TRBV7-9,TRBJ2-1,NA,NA,CASSPLVNEQFF,TGTGCCAGCAGCCCGTTGGTCAATGAGCAGTTCTTC
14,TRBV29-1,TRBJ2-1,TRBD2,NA,CSVIIAGGYNEQFF,TGCAGCGTGATAATAGCGGGAGGCTACAATGAGCAGTTCTTC
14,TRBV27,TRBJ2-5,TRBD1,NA,CASRVLDRDGDQYF,TGTGCCAGCAGGGTACTCGACAGGGACGGGGACCAGTACTTC
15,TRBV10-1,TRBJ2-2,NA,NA,CASSEFRQKTGELFF,TGCGCCAGCAGTGAGTTCAGACAGAAGACCGGGGAGCTGTTTTTT
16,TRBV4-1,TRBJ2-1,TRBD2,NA,CASSQQGLAIDNEQFF,TGCGCCAGCAGCCAACAGGGACTAGCGATCGACAATGAGCAGTTCTTC
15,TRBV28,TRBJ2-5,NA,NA,CASNARRGLQETQYF,TGTGCCAGCAACGCCCGTAGAGGACTTCAAGAGACCCAGTACTTC
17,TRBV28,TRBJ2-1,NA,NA,CASTPPFWTNSYNEQFF,TGTGCCAGCACCCCCCCGTTTTGGACGAACTCCTACAATGAGCAGTTCTTC
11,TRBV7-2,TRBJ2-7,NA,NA,CASRLTYEQYF,TGTGCCAGCCGGCTTACCTACGAGCAGTACTTC
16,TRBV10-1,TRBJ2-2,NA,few,CASSPNREANTGELFF,TGCGCCAGCAGTCCAAACAGGGAAGCGAACACCGGGGAGCTGTTTTTT
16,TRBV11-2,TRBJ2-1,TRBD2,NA,CASSLGTSAPNNEQFF,TGTGCCAGCAGCTTAGGGACTAGCGCACCGAACAATGAGCAGTTCTTC
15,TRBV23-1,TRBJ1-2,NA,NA,CASSQNTGILSGYTF,TGCGCCAGCAGCCAAAATACCGGGATCCTGTCGGGCTACACCTTC
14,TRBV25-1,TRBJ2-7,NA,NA,CASRRHSLSYEQYF,TGTGCCAGCCGAAGACACTCCCTTTCCTACGAGCAGTACTTC
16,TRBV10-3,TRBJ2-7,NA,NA,CAISELGDTKAYEQYF,TGTGCCATCAGTGAGTTGGGGGACACCAAGGCCTACGAGCAGTACTTC
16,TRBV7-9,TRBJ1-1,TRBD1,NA,CASSLGTGGMNTEAFF,TGTGCCAGCAGCTTGGGGACAGGGGGCATGAACACTGAAGCTTTCTTT
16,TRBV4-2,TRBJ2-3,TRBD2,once,CASSQDGLAGTDTQYF,TGTGCCAGCAGCCAAGACGGCCTAGCGGGGACAGATACGCAGTATTTT
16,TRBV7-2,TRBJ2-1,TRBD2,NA,CASSLASGRNYNEQFF,TGTGCCAGCAGCTTAGCCAGCGGGAGGAACTACAATGAGCAGTTCTTC
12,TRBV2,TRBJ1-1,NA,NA,CASSEVNTEAFF,TGTGCCAGCAGTGAAGTGAACACTGAAGCTTTCTTT
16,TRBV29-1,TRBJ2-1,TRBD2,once,CSVDPLAGASLDEQFF,TGCAGCGTTGACCCCCTAGCGGGAGCCTCCTTAGATGAGCAGTTCTTC
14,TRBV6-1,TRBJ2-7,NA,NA,CASSEVGVGYEQYF,TGTGCCAGCAGTGAAGTGGGAGTGGGCTACGAGCAGTACTTC
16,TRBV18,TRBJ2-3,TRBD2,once,CASSRLAGREKDTQYF,TGTGCCAGCTCCAGACTAGCGGGAAGGGAAAAAGATACGCAGTATTTT
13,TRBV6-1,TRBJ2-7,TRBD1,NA,CASRDRGFYEQYF,TGTGCCAGCAGGGACAGGGGGTTCTACGAGCAGTACTTC
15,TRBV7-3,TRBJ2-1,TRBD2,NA,CASSLLAGGDNEQFF,TGTGCCAGCAGCCTCTTAGCGGGAGGGGATAATGAGCAGTTCTTC
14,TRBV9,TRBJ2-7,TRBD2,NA,CASSPGTSGYEQYF,TGTGCCAGCAGCCCAGGGACTAGCGGTTACGAGCAGTACTTC
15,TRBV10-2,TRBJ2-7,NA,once,CASSVGGRPSYEQYF,TGCGCCAGCAGTGTAGGCGGTAGACCGTCCTACGAGCAGTACTTC
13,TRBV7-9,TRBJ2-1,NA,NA,CASSLFSGVGQFF,TGTGCCAGCAGCCTTTTTAGTGGGGTCGGACAATTCTTC
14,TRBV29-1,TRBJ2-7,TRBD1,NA,CSVEGTGEGFEQYF,TGCAGCGTTGAAGGGACAGGGGAGGGTTTCGAGCAGTACTTC
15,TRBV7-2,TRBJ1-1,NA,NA,CASSLDILVNTEAFF,TGTGCCAGCAGCTTAGATATACTAGTAAACACTGAAGCTTTCTTT
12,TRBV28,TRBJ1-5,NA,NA,CASSPRDMPQHF,TGTGCCAGCAGTCCCCGCGACATGCCCCAGCATTTT
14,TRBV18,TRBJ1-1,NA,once,CASSPSGEHTEAFF,TGTGCCAGCTCACCCTCAGGGGAGCACACTGAAGCTTTCTTT
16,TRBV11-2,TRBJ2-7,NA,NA,CASSSTWGYGHTEQYF,TGTGCCAGCAGCTCCACTTGGGGTTACGGCCACACTGAGCAGTACTTC